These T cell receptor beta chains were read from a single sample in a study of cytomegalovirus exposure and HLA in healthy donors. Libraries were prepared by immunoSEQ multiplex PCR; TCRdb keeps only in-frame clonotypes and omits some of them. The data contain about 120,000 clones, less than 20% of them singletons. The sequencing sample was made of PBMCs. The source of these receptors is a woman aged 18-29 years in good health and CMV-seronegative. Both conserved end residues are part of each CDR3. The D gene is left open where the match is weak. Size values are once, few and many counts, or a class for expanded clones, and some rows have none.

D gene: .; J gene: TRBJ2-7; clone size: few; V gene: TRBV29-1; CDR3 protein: CSVERAGYEQYF; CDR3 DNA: TGCAGCGTTGAACGGGCGGGCTACGAGCAGTACTTC
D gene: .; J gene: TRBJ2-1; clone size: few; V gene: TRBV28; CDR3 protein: CASSFMSLGGEQFF; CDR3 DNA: TGTGCCAGCAGTTTCATGTCCCTCGGAGGGGAGCAGTTCTTC
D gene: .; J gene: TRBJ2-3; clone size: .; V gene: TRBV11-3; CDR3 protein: CASSAAGIRDTQYF; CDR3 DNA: TGTGCCAGCAGCGCTGCGGGAATCAGAGATACGCAGTATTTT
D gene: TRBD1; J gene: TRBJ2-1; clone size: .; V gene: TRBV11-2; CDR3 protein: CASSTPPGGVNYNEQFF; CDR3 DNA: TGTGCCAGCAGCACCCCTCCAGGGGGCGTAAACTACAATGAGCAGTTCTTC
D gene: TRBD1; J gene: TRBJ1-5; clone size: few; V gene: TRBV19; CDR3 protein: CASRHPDRVQHF; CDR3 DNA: TGTGCCAGTAGACACCCGGACAGGGTTCAGCATTTT
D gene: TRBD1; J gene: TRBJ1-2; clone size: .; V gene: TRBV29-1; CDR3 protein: CSVPGQGVEGYTF; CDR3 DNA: TGCAGCGTTCCCGGACAGGGGGTCGAAGGCTACACCTTC
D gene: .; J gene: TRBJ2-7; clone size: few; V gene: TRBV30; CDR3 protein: CAWSDTGSGEQYF; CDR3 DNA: TGTGCCTGGAGTGACACAGGGTCAGGCGAGCAGTACTTC
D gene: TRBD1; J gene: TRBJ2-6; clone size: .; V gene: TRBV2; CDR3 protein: CAGKGQGHAGANVLTF; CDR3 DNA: TGTGCCGGCAAGGGACAGGGACACGCAGGGGCCAACGTCCTGACTTTC
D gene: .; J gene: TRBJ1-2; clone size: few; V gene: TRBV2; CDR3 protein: CASSGQEYYGYTF; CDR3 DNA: TGTGCCAGCAGTGGACAGGAGTACTATGGCTACACCTTC
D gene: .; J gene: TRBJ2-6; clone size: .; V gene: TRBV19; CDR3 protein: CASSIALSFGANVLTF; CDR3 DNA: TGTGCCAGTAGTATAGCCCTGTCCTTTGGGGCCAACGTCCTGACTTTC
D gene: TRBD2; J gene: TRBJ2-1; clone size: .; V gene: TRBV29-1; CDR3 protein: CSVGGGSYNEQFF; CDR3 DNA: TGCAGCGTGGGGGGGGGCTCCTACAATGAGCAGTTCTTC
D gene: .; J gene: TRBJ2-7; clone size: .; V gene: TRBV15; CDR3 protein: CATSRGDSPYEQYF; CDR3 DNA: TGTGCCACCAGCAGAGGGGACTCCCCCTACGAGCAGTACTTC
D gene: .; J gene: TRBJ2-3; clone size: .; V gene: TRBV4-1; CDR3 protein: CASSQGGDGTDTQYF; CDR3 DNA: TGCGCCAGCAGCCAAGGAGGAGACGGCACAGATACGCAGTATTTT
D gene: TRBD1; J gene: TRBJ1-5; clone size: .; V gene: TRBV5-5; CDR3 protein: CASSLYYRTGASNQPQHF; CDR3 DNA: TGTGCCAGCAGCTTGTATTATCGGACAGGGGCTAGCAATCAGCCCCAGCATTTT
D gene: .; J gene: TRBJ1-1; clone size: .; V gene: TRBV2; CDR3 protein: CASSVGRAHTEAFF; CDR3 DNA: TGTGCCAGCAGTGTAGGCAGGGCGCACACTGAAGCTTTCTTT
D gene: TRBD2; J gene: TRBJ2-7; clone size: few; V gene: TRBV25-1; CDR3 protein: CASKPPGGWRYEQYF; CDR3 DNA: TGTGCCAGCAAGCCGCCGGGGGGATGGAGGTACGAGCAGTACTTC
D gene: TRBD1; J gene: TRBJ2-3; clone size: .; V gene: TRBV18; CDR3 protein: CASSPGQGVTDTQYF; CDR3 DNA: TGTGCCAGCTCACCTGGACAGGGTGTAACAGATACGCAGTATTTT
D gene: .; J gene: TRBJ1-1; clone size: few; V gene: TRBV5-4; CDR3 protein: CASSLVQMNTEAFF; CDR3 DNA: TGTGCCAGCAGCTTGGTGCAGATGAACACTGAAGCTTTCTTT
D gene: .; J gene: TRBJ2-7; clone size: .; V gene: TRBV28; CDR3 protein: CASSLDMPVYEQYF; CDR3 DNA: TGTGCCAGCAGTTTAGACATGCCAGTATACGAGCAGTACTTC
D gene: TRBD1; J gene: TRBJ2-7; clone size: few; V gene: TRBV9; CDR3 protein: CASSYGTESSYEQYF; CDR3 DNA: TGTGCCAGCAGCTACGGGACAGAGAGCTCCTACGAGCAGTACTTC
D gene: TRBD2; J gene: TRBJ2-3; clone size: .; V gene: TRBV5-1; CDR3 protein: CASSSTSGGTDTQYF; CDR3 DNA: TGCGCCAGCAGCTCAACTAGCGGAGGAACAGATACGCAGTATTTT
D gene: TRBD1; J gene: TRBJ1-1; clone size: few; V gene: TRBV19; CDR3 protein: CASRFDRDTEAFF; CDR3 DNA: TGTGCCAGTAGATTTGACAGGGACACTGAAGCTTTCTTT
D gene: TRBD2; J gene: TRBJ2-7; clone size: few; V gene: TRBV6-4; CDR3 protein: CASSESGSRLAGGEDYEQYF; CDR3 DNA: TGTGCCAGCAGTGAAAGTGGCAGCCGACTAGCGGGAGGTGAGGACTACGAGCAGTACTTC
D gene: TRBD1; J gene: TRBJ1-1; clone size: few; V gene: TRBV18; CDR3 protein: CASSKDREAFF; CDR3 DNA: TGTGCCAGCTCTAAGGACAGGGAAGCTTTCTTT
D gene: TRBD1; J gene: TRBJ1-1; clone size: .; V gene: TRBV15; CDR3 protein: CATSRGQGDTEAFF; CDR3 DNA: TGTGCCACCAGCAGAGGACAGGGGGACACTGAAGCTTTCTTT
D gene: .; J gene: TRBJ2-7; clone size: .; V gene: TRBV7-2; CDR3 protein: CASSLTPTVYEQYF; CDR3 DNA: TGTGCCAGCAGCCTGACACCCACGGTCTACGAGCAGTACTTC
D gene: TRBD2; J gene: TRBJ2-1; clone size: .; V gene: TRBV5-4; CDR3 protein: CASSSGTTNEQFF; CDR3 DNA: TGTGCCAGCAGCTCCGGGACTACCAATGAGCAGTTCTTC
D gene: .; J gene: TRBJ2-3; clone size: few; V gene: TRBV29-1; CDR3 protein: CSVEASVSTDTQYF; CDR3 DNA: TGCAGCGTTGAGGCTAGCGTCAGCACAGATACGCAGTATTTT
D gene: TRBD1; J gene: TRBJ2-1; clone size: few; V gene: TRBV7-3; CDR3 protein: CASSSSGTGIYNEQFF; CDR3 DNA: TGTGCCAGCAGCTCATCCGGGACAGGGATCTACAATGAGCAGTTCTTC
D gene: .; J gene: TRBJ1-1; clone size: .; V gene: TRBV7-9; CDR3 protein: CASSLPGQIEAFF; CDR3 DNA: TGTGCCAGCAGCCTGCCCGGACAGATTGAAGCTTTCTTT
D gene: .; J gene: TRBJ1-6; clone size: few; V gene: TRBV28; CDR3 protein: CASSRDDRYHF; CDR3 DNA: TGTGCCAGCAGTCGAGACGACAGGTACCACTTT
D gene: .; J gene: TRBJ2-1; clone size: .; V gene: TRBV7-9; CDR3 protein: CASTSSYNEQFF; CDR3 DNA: TGTGCCAGCACTAGCTCCTACAATGAGCAGTTCTTC
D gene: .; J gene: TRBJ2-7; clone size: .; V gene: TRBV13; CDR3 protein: CASSHEGGAAEQYF; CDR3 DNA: TGTGCCAGCAGCCACGAGGGGGGGGCGGCCGAGCAGTACTTC
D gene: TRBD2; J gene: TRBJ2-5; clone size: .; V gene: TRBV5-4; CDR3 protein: CASSLGGLAGVETQYF; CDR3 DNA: TGTGCCAGCAGCTTGGGGGGACTAGCGGGGGTAGAGACCCAGTACTTC
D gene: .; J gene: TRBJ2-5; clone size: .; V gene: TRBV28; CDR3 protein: CASSLIRLGFLQGETQYF; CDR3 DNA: TGTGCCAGCAGTTTAATTAGGTTGGGCTTCCTTCAGGGAGAGACCCAGTACTTC
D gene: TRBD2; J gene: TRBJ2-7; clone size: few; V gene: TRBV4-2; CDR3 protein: CASSQRRPGGNEQYF; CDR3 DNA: TGTGCCAGCAGCCAAAGGCGACCCGGGGGGAACGAGCAGTACTTC
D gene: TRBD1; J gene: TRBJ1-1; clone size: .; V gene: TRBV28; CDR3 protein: CASSAPPGQGNTEAFF; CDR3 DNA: TGTGCCAGCAGCGCACCCCCGGGACAGGGGAACACTGAAGCTTTCTTT
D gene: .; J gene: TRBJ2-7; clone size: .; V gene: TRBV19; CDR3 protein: CASSPRFGSYEQYF; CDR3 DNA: TGTGCCAGTAGCCCTAGGTTTGGCTCCTACGAGCAGTACTTC
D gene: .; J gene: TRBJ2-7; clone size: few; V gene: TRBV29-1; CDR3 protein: CSVEFTSGNYEQYF; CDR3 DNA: TGCAGCGTTGAATTTACATCAGGGAACTACGAGCAGTACTTC
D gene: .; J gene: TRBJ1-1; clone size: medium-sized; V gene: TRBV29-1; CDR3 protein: CSAVVTEAFF; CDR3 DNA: TGCAGCGCCGTAGTCACTGAAGCTTTCTTT
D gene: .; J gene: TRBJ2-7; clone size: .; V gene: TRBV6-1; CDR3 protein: CASREEPGGTYEQYF; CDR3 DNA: TGTGCCAGCAGGGAGGAGCCCGGAGGTACCTACGAGCAGTACTTC
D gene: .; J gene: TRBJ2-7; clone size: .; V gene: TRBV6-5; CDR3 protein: CASTQTGSYEQYF; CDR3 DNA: TGTGCCAGCACTCAGACGGGTTCCTACGAGCAGTACTTC
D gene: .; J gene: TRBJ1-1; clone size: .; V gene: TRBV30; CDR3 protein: CALQSVNTEAFF; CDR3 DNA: TGTGCCTTACAGTCGGTGAACACTGAAGCTTTCTTT
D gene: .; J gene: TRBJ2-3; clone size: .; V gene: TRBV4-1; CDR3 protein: CASSQDHGTFNTDTQYF; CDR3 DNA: TGCGCCAGCAGCCAAGATCACGGGACTTTCAACACAGATACGCAGTATTTT
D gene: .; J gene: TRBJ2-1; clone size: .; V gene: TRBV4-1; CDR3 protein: CASSQDLNRGQFF; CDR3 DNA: TGCGCCAGCAGCCAAGATTTGAATAGAGGGCAGTTCTTC
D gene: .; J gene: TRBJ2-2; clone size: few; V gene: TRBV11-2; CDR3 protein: CASSLDIQVHTGELFF; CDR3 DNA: TGTGCCAGCAGCTTAGATATCCAGGTGCACACCGGGGAGCTGTTTTTT
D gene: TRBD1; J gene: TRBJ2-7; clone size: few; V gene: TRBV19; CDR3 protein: CASSIGQGSYEQYF; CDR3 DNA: TGTGCCAGTAGTATAGGACAGGGCTCCTACGAGCAGTACTTC